The entry that follows covers one T cell receptor beta chain sequence. Its matching antigen is unknown. The sample comes from a study of T cell repertoires in cytomegalovirus infection. Background on the study: It was the public TCR beta signatures that indicated both CMV infection and matching HLA type.

The germline V gene has CDR1 SGHDN and CDR2 FVKESK. The CDR3 is 16 amino acids. Trimming shortened V by 0 bases and J by 0 bases, and 11 bases separated the two germline ends. Regarding the study as a whole: There were HLA-C-restricted CMV-specific TCR beta clonotypes dominating the ex vivo response.

TCRdb re-derived calls from the reads in MiXCR, one entry per CDR3 protein. The sample has approximately 500,000 distinct CDR3 sequences, more than 15% seen once; the top ten hold roughly a quarter. Sequencing was done on a sample of CD8+ T cells from PBMCs. The clonotype was recovered from a human donor in good health (CMV status not recorded). Some clones in this sample may be carry-over from other donors' samples. This sequence joins TRBV14 and TRBJ1-2; D gene uncertain. The CDR3 sequence: CASSQETVNPNYGYTF. For the CDR3, the DNA is TGTGCCAGCAGCCAAGAGACGGTCAATCCTAACTATGGCTACACCTTC.